The clone carrying this T cell receptor beta chain was counted only a few times. The record originates from a study of long-term antiretroviral therapy in people with HIV. The CDR3 covers 15 residues. V was shortened by 2 bases and J by 0 bases, with 9 bases between the two germline ends. Germline lookup yields CDR1 SEHNR and CDR2 FQNEAQ (reference sequence). With survey level as its setting, the immunoSEQ assay was v3.0. Profiling relied on immunoSEQ multiplex PCR, and the TCRdb table lists in-frame clones only, not all of them. The table lists some 23,000 clones, around 76% of them singletons. The sequence was collected from a woman in her thirties or forties with HIV. Sequencing was performed on unsorted PBMCs, taken 0.5 years after starting antiretroviral therapy. This rearrangement joins TRBV7-9 to TRBJ2-3, with a tentative D call TRBD1 (6 bases). CDR3 sequence (DNA): TGTGCCAGCAGCTTAACAGGGTTCAGCACAGATACGCAGTATTTT. It codes for CASSLTGFSTDTQYF.